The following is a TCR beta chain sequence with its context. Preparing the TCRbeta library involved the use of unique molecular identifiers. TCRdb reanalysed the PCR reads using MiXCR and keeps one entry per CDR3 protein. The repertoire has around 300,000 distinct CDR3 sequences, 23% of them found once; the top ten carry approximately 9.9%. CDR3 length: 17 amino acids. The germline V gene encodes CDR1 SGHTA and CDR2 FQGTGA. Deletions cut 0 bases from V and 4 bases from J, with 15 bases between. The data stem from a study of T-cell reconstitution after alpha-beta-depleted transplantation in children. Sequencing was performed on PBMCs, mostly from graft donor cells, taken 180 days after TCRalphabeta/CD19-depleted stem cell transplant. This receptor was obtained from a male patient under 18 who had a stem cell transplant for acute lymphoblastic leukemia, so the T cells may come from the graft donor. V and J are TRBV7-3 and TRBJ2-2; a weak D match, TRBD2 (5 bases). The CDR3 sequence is CASSLTNLREGTGELFF. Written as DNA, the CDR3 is TGTGCCAGCAGCTTAACGAACCTGAGGGAAGGCACCGGGGAGCTGTTTTTT.